Listed here are 7 T cell receptor beta chains from one sample, sequenced in a study of shared clonotypes between healthy human individuals. Method: immunoSEQ multiplex PCR; TCRdb's copy keeps in-frame clones and lacks some. The sample consists of 2,500,000 or so clones, roughly nine tenths of them appearing once. Sequences were obtained from naive CD4+ T cells sorted from blood. The subset denotes: CD45RA+ positively selected. These TCRs come from a young man in good health.

The chain has TRBV9 and TRBJ1-5, with 7 bases aligning to TRBD1. V shed 4 bases, J shed 0 bases, and the junction held 4 bases outside the gene matches. Germline CDR1 is SGDLS and CDR2 is YYNGEE. This CDR3 region has 15 residues. CDR3 nucleotide sequence: TGTGCCAGCAGCAGGGACAGAGATAGCAATCAGCCCCAGCATTTT. Its translation is CASSRDRDSNQPQHF.

The rearrangement joins TRBV6-1 to TRBJ1-1; D unclear. CDR3 length equals 11 residues. The V end lost 10 bases, the J end lost 0 bases, and 6 bases lay between the germline ends. Germline CDR1 MNHNS, CDR2 SASEGT. CDR3 sequence (DNA): TGTGCCACTGTCCTGAACACTGAAGCTTTCTTT. Protein product: CATVLNTEAFF.

The chain has TRBV30 and TRBJ2-3, with 13 bases matching TRBD2. There are 13 residues in the CDR3. In germline, CDR1 is GTSNPN, CDR2 SVGIG (reference sequence). The V gene end was trimmed by 8 bases and the J gene end by 3 bases; junction bases not matched to a gene: 2. This CDR3 is CARTSGRTDTQYF. CDR3 nucleotide sequence: TGTGCCCGGACTAGCGGGAGAACAGATACGCAGTATTTT.

The genes are TRBV28 and TRBJ2-7; either TRBD1 or TRBD2 may supply D (6 bases each). The CDR3 extends over 13 amino acids. Germline CDR1 is MDHEN and CDR2 is SYDVKM. The CDR3 spells CATRGGPPYEQYF. The CDR3 DNA sequence: TGTGCTACTAGAGGGGGGCCCCCCTACGAGCAGTACTTC.

The J gene is TRBJ1-6, the V gene TRBV19; TRBD1 aligns across 9 bases. The germline V gene has CDR1 LNHDA and CDR2 SQIVND (reference sequence). The CDR3 spans 15 residues. Unmatched junction bases numbered 7, after V lost 4 bases and J lost 9 bases. The CDR3 is CASSTPGQGPSPLHF. CDR3 sequence (DNA): TGTGCCAGTAGTACCCCGGGACAGGGTCCTTCACCCCTCCACTTT.

V gene TRBV18 combines with J gene TRBJ2-7; 8 nucleotides line up with TRBD1. Germline V gives CDR1 KGHSH, CDR2 LQKENI. This CDR3 is 17 amino acids long. Trimming removed 5 bases from V and 1 base from J; junction bases left unmatched: 13. DNA for the CDR3: TGTGCCAGCTCATCCTTTGGATCAGGGGGCGGGTCCTACGAGCAGTACTTC. The encoded protein is CASSSFGSGGGSYEQYF.

This chain joins TRBV6-1 and TRBJ2-7, with D perhaps given as TRBD1 or TRBD2 (5 bases each). Germline-derived CDR1 and CDR2 are MNHNS and SASEGT. Trimming shortened V by 6 bases and J by 0 bases, and 15 bases separated the two germline ends. The CDR3 length is 15 residues. For the CDR3, the DNA is TGTGCCAGCAGGGGGACGGAAAAGCTCTCCTACGAGCAGTACTTC. This gives the protein CASRGTEKLSYEQYF.